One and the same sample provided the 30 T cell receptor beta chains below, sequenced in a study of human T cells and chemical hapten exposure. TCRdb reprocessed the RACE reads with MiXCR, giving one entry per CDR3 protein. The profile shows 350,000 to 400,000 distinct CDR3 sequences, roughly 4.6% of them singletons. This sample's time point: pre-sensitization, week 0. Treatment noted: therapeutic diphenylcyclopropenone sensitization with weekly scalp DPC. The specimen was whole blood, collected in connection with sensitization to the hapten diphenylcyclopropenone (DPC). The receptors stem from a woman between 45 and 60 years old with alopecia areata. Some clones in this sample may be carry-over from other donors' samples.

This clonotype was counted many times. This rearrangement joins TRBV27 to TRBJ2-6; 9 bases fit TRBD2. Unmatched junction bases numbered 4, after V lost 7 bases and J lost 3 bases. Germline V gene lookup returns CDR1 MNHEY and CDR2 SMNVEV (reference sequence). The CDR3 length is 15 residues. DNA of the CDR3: TGTGCCAGCACCCCAGCGGGAGGTGGGGCCAACGTCCTGACTTTC. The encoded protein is CASTPAGGGANVLTF. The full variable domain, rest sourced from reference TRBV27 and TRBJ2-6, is EAQVTQNPRYLITVTGKKLTVTCSQNMNHEYMSWYRQDPGLGLRQIYYSMNVEVTDKGDVPEGYKVSRKEKRNFPLILESPSPNQTSLYFCASTPAGGGANVLTFGAGSRLTVL.

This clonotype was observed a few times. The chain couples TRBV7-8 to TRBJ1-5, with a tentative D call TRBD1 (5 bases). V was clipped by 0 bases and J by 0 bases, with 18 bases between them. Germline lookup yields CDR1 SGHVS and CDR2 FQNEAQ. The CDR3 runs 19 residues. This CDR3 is CASSLARLSTVNSNQPQHF. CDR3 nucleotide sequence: TGTGCCAGCAGCTTAGCCCGACTATCGACAGTCAATAGCAATCAGCCCCAGCATTTT.

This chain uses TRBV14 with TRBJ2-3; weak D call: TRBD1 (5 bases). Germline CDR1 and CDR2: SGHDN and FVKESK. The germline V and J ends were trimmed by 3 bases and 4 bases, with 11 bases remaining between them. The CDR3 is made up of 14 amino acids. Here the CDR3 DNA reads TGTGCCAGCAGCCAGGGGCAATGGGCAGATACGCAGTATTTT. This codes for CASSQGQWADTQYF.

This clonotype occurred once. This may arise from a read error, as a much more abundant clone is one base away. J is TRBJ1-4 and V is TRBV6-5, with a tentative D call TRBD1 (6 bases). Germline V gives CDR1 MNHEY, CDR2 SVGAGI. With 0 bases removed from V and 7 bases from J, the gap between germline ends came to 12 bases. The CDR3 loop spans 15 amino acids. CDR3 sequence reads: CASSYSQGSGEKLFF. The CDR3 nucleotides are TGTGCCAGCAGTTACTCGCAGGGGTCGGGTGAAAAACTGTTTTTT.

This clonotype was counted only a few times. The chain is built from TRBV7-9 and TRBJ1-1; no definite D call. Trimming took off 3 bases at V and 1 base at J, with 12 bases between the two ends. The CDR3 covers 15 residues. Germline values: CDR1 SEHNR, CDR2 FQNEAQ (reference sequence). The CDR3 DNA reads TGTGCCAGCAGCTTCCCGGACCGACCGAACACTGAAGCTTTCTTT. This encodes CASSFPDRPNTEAFF.

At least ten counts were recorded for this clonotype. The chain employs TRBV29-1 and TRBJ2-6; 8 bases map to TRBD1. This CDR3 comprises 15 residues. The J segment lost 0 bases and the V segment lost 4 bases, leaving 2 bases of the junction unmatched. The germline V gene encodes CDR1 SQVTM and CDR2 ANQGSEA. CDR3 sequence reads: CSVGTGTSGANVLTF. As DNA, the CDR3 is TGCAGCGTTGGGACAGGGACCTCTGGGGCCAACGTCCTGACTTTC. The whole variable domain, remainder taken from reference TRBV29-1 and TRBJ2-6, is SAVISQKPSRDICQRGTSLTIQCQVDSQVTMMFWYRQQPGQSLTLIATANQGSEATYESGFVIDKFPISRPNLTFSTLTVSNMSPEDSSIYLCSVGTGTSGANVLTFGAGSRLTVL.

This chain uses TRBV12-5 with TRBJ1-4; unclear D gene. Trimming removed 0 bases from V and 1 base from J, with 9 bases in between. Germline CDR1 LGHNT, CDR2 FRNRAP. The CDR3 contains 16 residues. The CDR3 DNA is TGTGCTAGTGGTTTGGTACCCTCCGGAACTAATGAAAAACTGTTTTTT. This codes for CASGLVPSGTNEKLFF.

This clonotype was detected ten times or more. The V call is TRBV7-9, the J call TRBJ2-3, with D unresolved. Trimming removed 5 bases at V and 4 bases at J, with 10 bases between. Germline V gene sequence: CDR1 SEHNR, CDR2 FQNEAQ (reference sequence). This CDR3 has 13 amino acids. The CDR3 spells CASSPPSADTQYF. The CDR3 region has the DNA TGTGCCAGCAGCCCGCCGTCCGCAGATACGCAGTATTTT.

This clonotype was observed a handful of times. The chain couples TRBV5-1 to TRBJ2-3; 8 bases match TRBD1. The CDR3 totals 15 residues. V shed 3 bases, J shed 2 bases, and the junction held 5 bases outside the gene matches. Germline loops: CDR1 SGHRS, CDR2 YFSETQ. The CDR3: CASSYAGGVTDTQYF. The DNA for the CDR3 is TGCGCCAGCAGCTACGCAGGGGGCGTCACAGATACGCAGTATTTT.

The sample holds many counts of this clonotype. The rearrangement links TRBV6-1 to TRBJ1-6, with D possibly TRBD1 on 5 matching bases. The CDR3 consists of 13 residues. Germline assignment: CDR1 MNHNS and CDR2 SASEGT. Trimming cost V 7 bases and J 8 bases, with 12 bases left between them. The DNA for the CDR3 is TGTGCCAGCACGCAGGGAGTTGATTCACCCCTCCACTTT. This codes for CASTQGVDSPLHF.

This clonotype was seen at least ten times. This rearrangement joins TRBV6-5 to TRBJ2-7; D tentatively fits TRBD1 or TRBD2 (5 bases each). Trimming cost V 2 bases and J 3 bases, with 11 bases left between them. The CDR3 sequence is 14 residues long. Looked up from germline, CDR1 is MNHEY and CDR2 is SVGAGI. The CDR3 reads CASSYGGDFYEQYF. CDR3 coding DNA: TGTGCCAGCAGTTACGGGGGTGACTTCTACGAGCAGTACTTC.

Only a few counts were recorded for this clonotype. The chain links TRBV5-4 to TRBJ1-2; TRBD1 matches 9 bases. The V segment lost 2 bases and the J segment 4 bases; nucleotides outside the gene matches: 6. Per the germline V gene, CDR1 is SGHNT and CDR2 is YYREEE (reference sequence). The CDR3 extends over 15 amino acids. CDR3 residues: CASSFNTGGSYGYTF. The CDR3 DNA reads TGTGCCAGCAGCTTTAATACAGGGGGCAGCTATGGCTACACCTTC. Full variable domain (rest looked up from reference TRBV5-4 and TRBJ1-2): ETGVTQSPTHLIKTRGQQVTLRCSSQSGHNTVSWYQQALGQGPQFIFQYYREEENGRGNFPPRFSGLQFPNYSSELNVNALELDDSALYLCASSFNTGGSYGYTFGSGTRLTVV.

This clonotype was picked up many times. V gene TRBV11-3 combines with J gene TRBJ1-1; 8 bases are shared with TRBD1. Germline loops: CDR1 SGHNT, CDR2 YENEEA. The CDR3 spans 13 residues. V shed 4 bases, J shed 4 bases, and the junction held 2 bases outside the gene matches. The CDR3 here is CASSSDRGTEAFF. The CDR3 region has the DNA TGTGCCAGCAGCTCAGACAGGGGCACTGAAGCTTTCTTT.

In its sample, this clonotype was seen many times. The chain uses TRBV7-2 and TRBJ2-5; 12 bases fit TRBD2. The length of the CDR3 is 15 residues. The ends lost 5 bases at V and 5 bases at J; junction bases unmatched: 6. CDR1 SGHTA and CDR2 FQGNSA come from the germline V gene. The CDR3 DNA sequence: TGTGCCAGCAGCCCACGGACTAGCGGGATGGAGACCCAGTACTTC. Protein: CASSPRTSGMETQYF.

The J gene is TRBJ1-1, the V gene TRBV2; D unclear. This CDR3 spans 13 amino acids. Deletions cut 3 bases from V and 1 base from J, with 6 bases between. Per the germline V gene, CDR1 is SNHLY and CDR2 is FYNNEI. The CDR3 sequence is CASSDSGNTEAFF. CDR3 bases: TGTGCCAGCAGTGATTCAGGGAACACTGAAGCTTTCTTT.

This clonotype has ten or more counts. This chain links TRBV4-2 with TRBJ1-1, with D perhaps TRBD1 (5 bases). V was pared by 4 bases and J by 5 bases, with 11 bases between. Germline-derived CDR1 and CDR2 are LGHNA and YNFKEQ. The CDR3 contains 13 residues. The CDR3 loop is CASSRGGGTEAFF. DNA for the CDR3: TGTGCCAGCAGCCGAGGCGGGGGGACTGAAGCTTTCTTT.

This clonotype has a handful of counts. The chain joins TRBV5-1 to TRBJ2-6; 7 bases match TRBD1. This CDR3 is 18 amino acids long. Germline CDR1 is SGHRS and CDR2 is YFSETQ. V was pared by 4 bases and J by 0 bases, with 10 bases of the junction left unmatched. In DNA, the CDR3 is TGCGCCAGCAGCCCCCAGGGACAGCTAAACTCTGGGGCCAACGTCCTGACTTTC. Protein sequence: CASSPQGQLNSGANVLTF.

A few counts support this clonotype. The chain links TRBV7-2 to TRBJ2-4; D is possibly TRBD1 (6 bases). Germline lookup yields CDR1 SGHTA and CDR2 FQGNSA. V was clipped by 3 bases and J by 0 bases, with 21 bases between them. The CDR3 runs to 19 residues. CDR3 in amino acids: CASSFLGSQGSVAKNIQYF. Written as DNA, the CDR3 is TGTGCCAGCAGCTTCTTGGGTAGTCAGGGGAGTGTAGCCAAAAACATTCAGTACTTC.

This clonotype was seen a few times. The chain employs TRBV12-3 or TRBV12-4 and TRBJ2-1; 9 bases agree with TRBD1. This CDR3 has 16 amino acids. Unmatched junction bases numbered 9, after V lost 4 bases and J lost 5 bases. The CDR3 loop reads CASSYLGQGRDNEQFF. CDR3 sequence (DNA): TGTGCCAGCAGTTATCTAGGACAGGGGAGGGACAATGAGCAGTTCTTC.

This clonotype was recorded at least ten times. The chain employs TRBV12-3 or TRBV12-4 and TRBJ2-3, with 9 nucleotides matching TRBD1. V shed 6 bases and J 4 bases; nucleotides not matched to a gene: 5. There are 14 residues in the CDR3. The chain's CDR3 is CASSPGQGSDTQYF. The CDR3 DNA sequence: TGTGCCAGCAGCCCAGGACAGGGGTCAGATACGCAGTATTTT.

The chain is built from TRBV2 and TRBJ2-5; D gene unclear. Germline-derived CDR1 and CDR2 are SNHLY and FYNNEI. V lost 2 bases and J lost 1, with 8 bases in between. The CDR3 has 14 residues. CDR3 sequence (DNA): TGTGCCAGCAGTGAACAAAGGAGCCAAGAGACCCAGTACTTC. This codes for CASSEQRSQETQYF.

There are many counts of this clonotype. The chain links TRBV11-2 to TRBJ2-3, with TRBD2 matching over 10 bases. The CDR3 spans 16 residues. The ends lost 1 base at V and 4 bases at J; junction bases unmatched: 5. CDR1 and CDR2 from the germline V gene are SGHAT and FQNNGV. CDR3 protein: CASSLAASGSADTQYF. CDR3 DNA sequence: TGTGCCAGCAGCTTAGCTGCTAGCGGGAGTGCAGATACGCAGTATTTT.

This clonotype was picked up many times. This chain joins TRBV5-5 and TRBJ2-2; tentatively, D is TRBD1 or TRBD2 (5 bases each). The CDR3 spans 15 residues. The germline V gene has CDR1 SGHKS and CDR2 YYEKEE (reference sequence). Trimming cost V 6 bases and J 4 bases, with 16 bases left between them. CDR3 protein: CASTQLLGPTGELFF. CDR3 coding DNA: TGTGCCAGCACCCAACTTCTGGGACCCACCGGGGAGCTGTTTTTT.

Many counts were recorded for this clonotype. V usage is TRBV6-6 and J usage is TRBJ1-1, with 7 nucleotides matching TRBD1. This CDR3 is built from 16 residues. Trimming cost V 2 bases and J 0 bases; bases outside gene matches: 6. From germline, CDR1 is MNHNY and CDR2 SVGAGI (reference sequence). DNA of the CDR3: TGTGCCAGCAGTTACAGGGGGCGGCCGGTGAACACTGAAGCTTTCTTT. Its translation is CASSYRGRPVNTEAFF.

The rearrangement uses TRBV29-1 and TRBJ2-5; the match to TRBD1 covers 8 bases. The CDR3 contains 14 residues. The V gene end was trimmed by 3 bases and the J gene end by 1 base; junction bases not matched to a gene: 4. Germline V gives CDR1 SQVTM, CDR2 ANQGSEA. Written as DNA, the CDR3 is TGCAGCGTTGATAGACAGGGGCGCCAAGAGACCCAGTACTTC. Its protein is CSVDRQGRQETQYF.

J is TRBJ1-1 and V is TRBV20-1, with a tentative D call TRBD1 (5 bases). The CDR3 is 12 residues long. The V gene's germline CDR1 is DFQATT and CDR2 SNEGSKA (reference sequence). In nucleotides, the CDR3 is TGCAGCGGGACTGATATGAACACTGAAGCTTTCTTT. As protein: CSGTDMNTEAFF.

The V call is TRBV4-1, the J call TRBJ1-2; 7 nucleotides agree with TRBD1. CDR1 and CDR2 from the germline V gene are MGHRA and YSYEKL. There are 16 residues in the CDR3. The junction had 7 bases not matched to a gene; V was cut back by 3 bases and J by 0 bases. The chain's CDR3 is CASSHSDRATNYGYTF. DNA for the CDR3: TGCGCCAGCAGCCACAGCGACAGGGCAACTAACTATGGCTACACCTTC.

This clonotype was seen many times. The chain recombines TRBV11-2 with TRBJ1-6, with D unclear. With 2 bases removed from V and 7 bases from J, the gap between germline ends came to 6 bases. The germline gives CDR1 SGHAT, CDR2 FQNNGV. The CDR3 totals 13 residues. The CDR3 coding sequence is TGTGCCAGCAGCTTAAAGCTCAATTCACCCCTCCACTTT. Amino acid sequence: CASSLKLNSPLHF.

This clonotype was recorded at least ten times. CDR3 amino acids: CAWRLRAPNTEAFF. CDR3 nucleotide sequence: TGTGCCTGGAGACTCCGGGCCCCTAACACTGAAGCTTTCTTT. This chain links TRBV30 with TRBJ1-1; D is undetermined. Trimming took off 3 bases at V and 2 bases at J, with 13 bases between the two ends. This CDR3 comprises 14 residues. Looked up from germline, CDR1 is GTSNPN and CDR2 is SVGIG (reference sequence).

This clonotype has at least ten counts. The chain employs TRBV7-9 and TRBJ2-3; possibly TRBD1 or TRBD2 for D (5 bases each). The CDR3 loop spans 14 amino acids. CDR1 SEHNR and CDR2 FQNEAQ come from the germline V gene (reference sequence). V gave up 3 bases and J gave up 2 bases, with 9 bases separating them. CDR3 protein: CASSFEGNTDTQYF. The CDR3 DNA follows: TGTGCCAGCAGCTTTGAGGGGAACACAGATACGCAGTATTTT. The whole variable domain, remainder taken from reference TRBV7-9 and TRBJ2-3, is DTGVSQNPRHKITKRGQNVTFRCDPISEHNRLYWYRQTLGQGPEFLTYFQNEAQLEKSRLLSDRFSAERPKGSFSTLEIQRTEQGDSAMYLCASSFEGNTDTQYFGPGTRLTVL.